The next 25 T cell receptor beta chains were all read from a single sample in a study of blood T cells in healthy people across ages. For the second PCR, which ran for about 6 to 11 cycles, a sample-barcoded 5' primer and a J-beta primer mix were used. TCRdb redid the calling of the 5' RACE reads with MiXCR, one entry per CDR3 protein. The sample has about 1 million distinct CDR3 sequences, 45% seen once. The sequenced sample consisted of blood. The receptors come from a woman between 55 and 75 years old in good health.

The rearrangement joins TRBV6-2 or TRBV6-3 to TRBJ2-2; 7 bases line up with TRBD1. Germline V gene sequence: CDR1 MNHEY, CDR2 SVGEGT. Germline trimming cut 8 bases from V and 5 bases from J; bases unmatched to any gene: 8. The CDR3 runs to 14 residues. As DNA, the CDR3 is TGTGCCAGCGCCTCCTGGGACAGTACCGGGGAGCTGTTTTTT. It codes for CASASWDSTGELFF.

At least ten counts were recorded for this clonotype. The CDR3 DNA is TGTGCCAGCAGGAGACAGGGGAAGATCACAGATACGCAGTATTTT. It specifies CASRRQGKITDTQYF. The J gene is TRBJ2-3, the V gene TRBV27; 8 bases agree with TRBD1. This CDR3 spans 15 amino acids. The V gene end was trimmed by 6 bases and the J gene end by 2 bases; junction bases not matched to a gene: 7. Germline lookup yields CDR1 MNHEY and CDR2 SMNVEV (reference sequence).

The CDR3 DNA sequence: TGTGCCAGCAGTTTATACCCCGGGACTAGCGGGAAGCCACAGTTCTTC. It is translated as CASSLYPGTSGKPQFF. The chain combines TRBV28 with TRBJ2-1; TRBD2 aligns across 13 bases. The germline CDR1 and CDR2 sequences are MDHEN and SYDVKM. The CDR3 is made up of 16 amino acids. Losses at the gene ends were 1 base for V and 13 bases for J; bases not matched to a gene: 10. Based on the CDR3 plus reference TRBV28 and TRBJ2-1, the full variable domain is DVKVTQSSRYLVKRTGEKVFLECVQDMDHENMFWYRQDPGLGLRLIYFSYDVKMKEKGDIPEGYSVSREKKERFSLILESASTNQTSMYLCASSLYPGTSGKPQFFGPGTRLTVL.

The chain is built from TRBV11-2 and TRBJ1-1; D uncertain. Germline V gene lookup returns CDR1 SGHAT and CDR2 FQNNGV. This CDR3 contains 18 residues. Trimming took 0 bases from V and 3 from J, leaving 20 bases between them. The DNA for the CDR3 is TGTGCCAGCAGCTTAGATCAATTACTGCCAGCGAGGGACACTGAAGCTTTCTTT. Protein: CASSLDQLLPARDTEAFF. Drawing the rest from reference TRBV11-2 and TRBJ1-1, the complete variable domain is EAGVAQSPRYKIIEKRQSVAFWCNPISGHATLYWYQQILGQGPKLLIQFQNNGVVDDSQLPKDRFSAERLKGVDSTLKIQPAKLEDSAVYLCASSLDQLLPARDTEAFFGQGTRLTVV.

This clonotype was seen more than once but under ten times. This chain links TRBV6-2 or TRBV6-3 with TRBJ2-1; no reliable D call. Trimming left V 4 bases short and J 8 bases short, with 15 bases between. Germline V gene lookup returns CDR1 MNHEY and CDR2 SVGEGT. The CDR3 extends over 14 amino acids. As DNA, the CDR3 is TGTGCCAGCAGTTTCTCTGCCGTGGTGTATGAGCAGTTCTTC. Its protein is CASSFSAVVYEQFF.

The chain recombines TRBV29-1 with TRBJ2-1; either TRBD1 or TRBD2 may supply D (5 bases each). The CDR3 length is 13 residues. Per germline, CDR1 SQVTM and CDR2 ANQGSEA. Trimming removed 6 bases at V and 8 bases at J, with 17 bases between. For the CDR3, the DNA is TGCAGCGTACCGGGACGCCGGATTGATGAGCAGTTCTTC. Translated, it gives CSVPGRRIDEQFF.

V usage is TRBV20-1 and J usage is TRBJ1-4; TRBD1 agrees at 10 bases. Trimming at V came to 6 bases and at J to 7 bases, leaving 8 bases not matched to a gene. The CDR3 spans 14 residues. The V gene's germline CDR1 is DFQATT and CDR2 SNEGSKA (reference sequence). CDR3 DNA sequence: TGCAGTGCGTGGCTGGACAGGGGGGCTGAAAAACTGTTTTTT. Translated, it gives CSAWLDRGAEKLFF.

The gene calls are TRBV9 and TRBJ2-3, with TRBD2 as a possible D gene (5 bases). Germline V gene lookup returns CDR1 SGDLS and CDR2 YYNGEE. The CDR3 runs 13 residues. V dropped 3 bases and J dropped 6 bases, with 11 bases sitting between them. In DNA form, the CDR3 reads TGTGCCAGCAGCGGAGATAGGGAGGATACGCAGTATTTT. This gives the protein CASSGDREDTQYF.

Written as DNA, the CDR3 is TGCGCCAGCAGCTTGGTGGCTAGCGGGAGAGGGTACAATGAGCAGTTCTTC. Its protein is CASSLVASGRGYNEQFF. The V and J genes are TRBV5-1 and TRBJ2-1; TRBD2 aligns across 10 bases. CDR3 length: 17 amino acids. With 0 bases clipped from V and 4 bases from J, the junction kept 7 bases outside the gene matches. Germline V gene lookup returns CDR1 SGHRS and CDR2 YFSETQ.

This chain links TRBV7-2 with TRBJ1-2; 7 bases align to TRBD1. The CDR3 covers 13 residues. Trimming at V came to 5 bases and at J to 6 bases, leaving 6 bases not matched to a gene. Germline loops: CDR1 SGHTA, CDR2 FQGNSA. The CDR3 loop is CASSRSRGDGYTF. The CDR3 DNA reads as TGTGCCAGCAGCCGGAGCAGGGGGGATGGCTACACCTTC.

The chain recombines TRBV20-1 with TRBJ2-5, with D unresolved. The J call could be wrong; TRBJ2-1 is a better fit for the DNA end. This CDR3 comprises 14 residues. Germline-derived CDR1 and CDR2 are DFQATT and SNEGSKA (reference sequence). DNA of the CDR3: TGCAGTGCTAGAGATAAGACTCGTCAAGAGACCCAGTTCTTC. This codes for CSARDKTRQETQFF.

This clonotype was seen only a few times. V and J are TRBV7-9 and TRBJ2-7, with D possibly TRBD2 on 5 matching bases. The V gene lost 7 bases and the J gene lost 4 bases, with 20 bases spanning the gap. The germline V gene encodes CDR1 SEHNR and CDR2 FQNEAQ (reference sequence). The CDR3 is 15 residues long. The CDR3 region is CASTRTKEGYYEQYF. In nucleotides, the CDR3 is TGTGCCAGCACCCGCACCAAAGAGGGCTATTACGAGCAGTACTTC.

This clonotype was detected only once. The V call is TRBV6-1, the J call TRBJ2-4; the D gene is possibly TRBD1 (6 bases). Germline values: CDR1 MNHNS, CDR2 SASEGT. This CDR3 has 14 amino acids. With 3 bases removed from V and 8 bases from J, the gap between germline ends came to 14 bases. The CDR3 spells CASSDGRGLDIQYF. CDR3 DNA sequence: TGTGCCAGCAGTGATGGCAGGGGTTTGGACATTCAGTACTTC.

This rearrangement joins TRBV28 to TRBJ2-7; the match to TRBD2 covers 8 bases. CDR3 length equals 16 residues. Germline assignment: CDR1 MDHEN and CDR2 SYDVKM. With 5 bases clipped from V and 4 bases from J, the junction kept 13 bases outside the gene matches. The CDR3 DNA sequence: TGTGCCAGCAGTCCACGGGGGGGAGGTCATGGGTACGAGCAGTACTTC. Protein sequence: CASSPRGGGHGYEQYF. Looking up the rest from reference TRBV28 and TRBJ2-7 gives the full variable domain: DVKVTQSSRYLVKRTGEKVFLECVQDMDHENMFWYRQDPGLGLRLIYFSYDVKMKEKGDIPEGYSVSREKKERFSLILESASTNQTSMYLCASSPRGGGHGYEQYFGPGTRLTVT.

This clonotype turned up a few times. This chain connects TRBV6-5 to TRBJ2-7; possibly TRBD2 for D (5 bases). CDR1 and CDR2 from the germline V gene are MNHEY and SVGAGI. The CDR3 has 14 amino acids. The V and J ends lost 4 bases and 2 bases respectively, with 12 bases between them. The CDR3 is CASSSTTSAYEQYF. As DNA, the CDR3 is TGTGCCAGCAGTTCGACTACTTCGGCCTACGAGCAGTACTTC.

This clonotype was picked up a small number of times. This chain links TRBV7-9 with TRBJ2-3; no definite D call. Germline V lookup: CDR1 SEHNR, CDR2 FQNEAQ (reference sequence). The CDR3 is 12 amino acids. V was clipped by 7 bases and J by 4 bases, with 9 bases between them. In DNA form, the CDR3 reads TGTGCCAGCACCCAGCTCGCAGATACGCAGTATTTT. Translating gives CASTQLADTQYF.

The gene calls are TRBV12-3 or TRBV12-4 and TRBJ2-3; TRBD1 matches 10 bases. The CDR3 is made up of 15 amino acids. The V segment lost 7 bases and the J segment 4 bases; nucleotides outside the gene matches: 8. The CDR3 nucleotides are TGTGCCAGCAACAGAGACAGGGGGCGCGCAGATACGCAGTATTTT. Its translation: CASNRDRGRADTQYF.

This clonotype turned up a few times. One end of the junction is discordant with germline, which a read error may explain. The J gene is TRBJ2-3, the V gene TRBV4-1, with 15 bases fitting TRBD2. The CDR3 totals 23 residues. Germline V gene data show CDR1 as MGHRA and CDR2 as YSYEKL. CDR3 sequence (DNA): TGCGCCAGCAGTCAAGGGTACAGGGGCCAAGGACTAGCGGGAGGGTCTAGCACAGATACGCAGTATTTT. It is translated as CASSQGYRGQGLAGGSSTDTQYF.

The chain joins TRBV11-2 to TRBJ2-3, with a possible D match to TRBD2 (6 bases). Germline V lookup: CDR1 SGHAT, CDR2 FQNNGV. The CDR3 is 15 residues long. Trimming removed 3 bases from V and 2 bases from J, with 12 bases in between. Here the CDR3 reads CASSFGGTPTDTQYF. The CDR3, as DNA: TGTGCCAGCAGCTTTGGCGGGACCCCCACAGATACGCAGTATTTT.

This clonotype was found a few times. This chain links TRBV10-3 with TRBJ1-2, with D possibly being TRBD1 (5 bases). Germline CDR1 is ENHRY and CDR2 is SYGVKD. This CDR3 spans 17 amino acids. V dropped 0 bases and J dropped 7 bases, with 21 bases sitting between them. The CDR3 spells CAISESNSEAPGGGYTF. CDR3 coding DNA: TGTGCCATCAGTGAGTCTAATTCGGAAGCTCCCGGGGGTGGCTACACCTTC.

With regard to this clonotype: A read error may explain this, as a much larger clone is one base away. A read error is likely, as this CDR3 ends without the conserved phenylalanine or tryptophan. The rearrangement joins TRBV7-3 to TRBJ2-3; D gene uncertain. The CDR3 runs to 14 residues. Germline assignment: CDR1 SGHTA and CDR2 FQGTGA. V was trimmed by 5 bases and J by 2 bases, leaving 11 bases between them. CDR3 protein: CASSPGRVTDTQYL. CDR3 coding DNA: TGTGCCAGCAGCCCAGGACGGGTCACAGATACGCAGTATCTT.

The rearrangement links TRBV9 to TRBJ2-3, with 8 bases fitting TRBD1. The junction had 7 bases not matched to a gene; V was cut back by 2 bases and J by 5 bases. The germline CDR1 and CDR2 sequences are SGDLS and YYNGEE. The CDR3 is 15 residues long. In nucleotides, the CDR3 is TGTGCCAGCAGCGTCGTAGGACAGGGCGGAGATACGCAGTATTTT. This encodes CASSVVGQGGDTQYF.

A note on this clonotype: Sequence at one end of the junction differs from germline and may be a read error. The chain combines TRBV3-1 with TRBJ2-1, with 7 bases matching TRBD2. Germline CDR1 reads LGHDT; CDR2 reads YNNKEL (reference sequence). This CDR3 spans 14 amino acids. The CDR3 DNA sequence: TGTGCCAGCAGCCGTGGACTAGTAGGTAATGAACAGTTCTTC. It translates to CASSRGLVGNEQFF.

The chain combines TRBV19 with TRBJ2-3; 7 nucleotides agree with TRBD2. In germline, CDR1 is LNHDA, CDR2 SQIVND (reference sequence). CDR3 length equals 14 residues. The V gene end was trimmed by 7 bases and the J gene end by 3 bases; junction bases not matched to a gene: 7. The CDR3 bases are TGTGCCAGTAAAGGGTCTAGCGGAACAGATACGCAGTATTTT. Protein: CASKGSSGTDTQYF.

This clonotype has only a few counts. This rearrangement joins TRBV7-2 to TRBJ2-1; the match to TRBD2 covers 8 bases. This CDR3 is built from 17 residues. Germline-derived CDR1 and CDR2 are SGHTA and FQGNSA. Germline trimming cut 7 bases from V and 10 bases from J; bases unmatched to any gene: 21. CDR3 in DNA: TGTGCCAGCACCTTTAAAGGGTGGCGCAGCGGGAGTGACGAGCAGTTCTTC. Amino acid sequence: CASTFKGWRSGSDEQFF. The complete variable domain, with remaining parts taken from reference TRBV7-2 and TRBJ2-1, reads GAGVSQSPSNKVTEKGKDVELRCDPISGHTALYWYRQSLGQGLEFLIYFQGNSAPDKSGLPSDRFSAERTGGSVSTLTIQRTQQEDSAVYLCASTFKGWRSGSDEQFFGPGTRLTVL.